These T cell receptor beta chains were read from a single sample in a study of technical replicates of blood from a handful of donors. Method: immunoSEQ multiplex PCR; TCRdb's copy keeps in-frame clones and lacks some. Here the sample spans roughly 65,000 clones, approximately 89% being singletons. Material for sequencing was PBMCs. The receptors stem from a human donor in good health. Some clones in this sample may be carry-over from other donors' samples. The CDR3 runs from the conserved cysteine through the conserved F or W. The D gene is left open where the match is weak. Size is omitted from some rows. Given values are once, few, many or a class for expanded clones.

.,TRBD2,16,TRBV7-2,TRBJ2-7,TGTGCCAGCAGCCAGTTCGTGGGGCTAGCGGGGGGCGAGCAGTACTTC,CASSQFVGLAGGEQYF
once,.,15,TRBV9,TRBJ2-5,TGTGCCAGCAGCGTAGGCTGGGAGCCGCGCGAGACCCAGTACTTC,CASSVGWEPRETQYF
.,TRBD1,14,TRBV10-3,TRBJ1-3,TGTGCCATTAACAGGGGATCCTCTGGAAACACCATATATTTT,CAINRGSSGNTIYF
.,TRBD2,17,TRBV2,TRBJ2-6,TGTGCCTGCCCAAAAGCGGGGAATTCAGGTGGGGCCAACGTCCTGACTTTC,CACPKAGNSGGANVLTF
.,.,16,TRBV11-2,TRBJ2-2,TGTGCCAGCAGCTTAGTCAGGGCCGGGAACACCGGGGAGCTGTTTTTT,CASSLVRAGNTGELFF
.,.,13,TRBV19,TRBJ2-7,TGTGCCAGTAGTATAACCCGGTTATACGAGCAGTACTTC,CASSITRLYEQYF
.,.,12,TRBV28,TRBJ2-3,TGTGCCAGCATGACTTCCACAGATACGCAGTATTTT,CASMTSTDTQYF
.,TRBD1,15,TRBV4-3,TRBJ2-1,TGCGCCAGCAGCCAAGACAGGGGACAGATCAATGAGCAGTTCTTC,CASSQDRGQINEQFF
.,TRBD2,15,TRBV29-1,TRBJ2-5,TGCAGCGTTGGGACTAGCGGGGACCTACAAGAGACCCAGTACTTC,CSVGTSGDLQETQYF
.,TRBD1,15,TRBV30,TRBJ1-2,TGTGCCTGGAGTTTCCCGGGACAGGGGGCTCGTGGCTACACCTTC,CAWSFPGQGARGYTF
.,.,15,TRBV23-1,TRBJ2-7,TGCGCCAGCAGTCAACCTCGAACGAGGCGCTACGAGCAGTACTTC,CASSQPRTRRYEQYF
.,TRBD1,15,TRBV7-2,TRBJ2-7,TGTGCCAGCAGCACACGGGACAGAAGCTCCTACGAGCAGTACTTC,CASSTRDRSSYEQYF
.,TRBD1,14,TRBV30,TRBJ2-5,TGTGCCTGGAGGGGGACAGGGATGGGGGAGACCCAGTACTTC,CAWRGTGMGETQYF
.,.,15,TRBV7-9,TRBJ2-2,TGTGCCAGCAGTTATGCGGGTAGTAGGACCGGGGAGCTGTTTTTT,CASSYAGSRTGELFF
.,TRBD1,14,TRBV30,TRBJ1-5,TGTGCCTGGAGCCTGACAGGGCTTAACCAGCCCCAGCATTTT,CAWSLTGLNQPQHF
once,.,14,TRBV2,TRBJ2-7,TGTGCCAGCAGTGAAGACAGGGCGTCCTACGAGCAGTACTTC,CASSEDRASYEQYF
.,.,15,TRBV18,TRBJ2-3,TGTGCCAGCTCACCACAGTCCGGGGGCACAGATACGCAGTATTTT,CASSPQSGGTDTQYF
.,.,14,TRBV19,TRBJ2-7,TGTGCCAGTAGTATTAGCGGAAGCTCCTACGAGCAGTACTTC,CASSISGSSYEQYF
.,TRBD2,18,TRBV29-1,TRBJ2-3,TGCAGCGTTGAAGATCAGTGGCTAGCGGGGGGCGGGTCGTTTCATCAGTATTTT,CSVEDQWLAGGGSFHQYF
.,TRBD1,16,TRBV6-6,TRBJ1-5,TGTGCCAGCAGCCATGGGACAGGGGGGAGCAATCAGCCCCAGCATTTT,CASSHGTGGSNQPQHF
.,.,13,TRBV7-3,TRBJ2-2,TGTGCCAGCAGCTTAACAGCTCCCGGGGAGCTGTTTTTT,CASSLTAPGELFF
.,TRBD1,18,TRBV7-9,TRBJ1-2,TGTGCCAGCAGCCTCCTAATGACCCGGGACAGGATTGACTATGGCTACACCTTC,CASSLLMTRDRIDYGYTF
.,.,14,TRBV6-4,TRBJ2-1,TGTGCCAGCAGTAGCACAGGGGAGGTCAGGGAGCAGTTCTTC,CASSSTGEVREQFF
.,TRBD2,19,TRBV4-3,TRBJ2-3,TGCGCCAGCAGCCAAGATCAAGGACTAGCGGGGGGGCCGACAGATACGCAGTATTTT,CASSQDQGLAGGPTDTQYF
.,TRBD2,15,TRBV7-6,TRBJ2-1,TGTGCCAGCAGCTCGGGGGGGCCCTCCTACAATGAGCAGTTCTTC,CASSSGGPSYNEQFF
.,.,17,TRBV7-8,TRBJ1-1,TGTGCCAGCAGCTTAGGGGGGGGGACAAGCTTGAACACTGAAGCTTTCTTT,CASSLGGGTSLNTEAFF
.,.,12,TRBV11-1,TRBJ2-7,TGTGCCAGCAGCTTAGGAGACTACGAGCAGTACTTC,CASSLGDYEQYF
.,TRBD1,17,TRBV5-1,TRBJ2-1,TGCGCCAGCAGCTCCCCCCGGACAGGGGGGTCCTACAATGAGCAGTTCTTC,CASSSPRTGGSYNEQFF
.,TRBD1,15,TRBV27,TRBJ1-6,TGTGCCAGCAAAATGACAGGGATACATAATTCACCCCTCCACTTT,CASKMTGIHNSPLHF
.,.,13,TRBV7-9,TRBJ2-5,TGTGCCAGCAGCATTCTCCCACGGGAGACCCAGTACTTC,CASSILPRETQYF
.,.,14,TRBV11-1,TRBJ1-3,TGTGCCAGCAGCCAACAGGGATCTGGAAACACCATATATTTT,CASSQQGSGNTIYF
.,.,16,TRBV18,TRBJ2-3,TGTGCCAGCTCACCCGGGGCGGGGAGTGTTATGAATACGCAGTATTTT,CASSPGAGSVMNTQYF
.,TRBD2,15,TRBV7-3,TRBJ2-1,TGTGCCAGCAGCGGACTAGCGGGAGATTGGAATGAGCAGTTCTTC,CASSGLAGDWNEQFF
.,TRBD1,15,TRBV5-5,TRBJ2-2,TGTGCCAGCAGCTTGGAGGGGGCTAGGACCGGGGAGCTGTTTTTT,CASSLEGARTGELFF
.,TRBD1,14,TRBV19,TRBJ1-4,TGTGCCAGTAGTACCGCAGGGGGTGTGGAAAAACTGTTTTTT,CASSTAGGVEKLFF
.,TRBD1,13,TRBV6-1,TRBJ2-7,TGTGCCAGTCGACAGGGATTTACCTACGAGCAGTACTTC,CASRQGFTYEQYF
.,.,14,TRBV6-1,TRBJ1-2,TGTGCCAGCAGTCCCGTGGCAGATCACTATGGCTACACCTTC,CASSPVADHYGYTF
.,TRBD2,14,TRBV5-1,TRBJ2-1,TGCGCCAGCAGCTTGACTAGCGGGGGGATAGAGCAGTTCTTC,CASSLTSGGIEQFF
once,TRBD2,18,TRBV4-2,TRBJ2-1,TGTGCCAGCAGCCAAGTCGCAGGGACTAGCGGCAAGTACAATGAGCAGTTCTTC,CASSQVAGTSGKYNEQFF
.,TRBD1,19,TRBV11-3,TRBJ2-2,TGTGCCAGCAGCTCGATGCCCTCCCCCGGGACAGGGTACACCGGGGAGCTGTTTTTT,CASSSMPSPGTGYTGELFF
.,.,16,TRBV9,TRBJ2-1,TGTGCCAGCAGCGTCATAGCTGCGCCCACCTACAATGAGCAGTTCTTC,CASSVIAAPTYNEQFF
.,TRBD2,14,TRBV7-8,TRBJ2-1,TGTGCCAGCAGCTTATGGCCTAGCGGGGGACAGCAGTTCTTC,CASSLWPSGGQQFF
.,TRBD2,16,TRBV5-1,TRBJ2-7,TGCGCCAGCAGCCGCGATCTTGGAGCGGGAGGCTCGGAGCAGTACTTC,CASSRDLGAGGSEQYF
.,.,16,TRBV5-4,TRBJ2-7,TGTGCCAGCAGCTTGGAGGCGACTCCGATCTCCTACGAGCAGTACTTC,CASSLEATPISYEQYF
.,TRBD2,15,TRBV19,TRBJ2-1,TGTGCCAGTAACCAAATAGCGGGAAAGTACAATGAGCAGTTCTTC,CASNQIAGKYNEQFF
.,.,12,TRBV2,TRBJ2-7,TGTGCCAGCACTCTGGACAACTACGAGCAGTACTTC,CASTLDNYEQYF
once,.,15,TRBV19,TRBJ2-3,TGTGCCAGTAGTATTTATCAGACAGCCACAGATACGCAGTATTTT,CASSIYQTATDTQYF
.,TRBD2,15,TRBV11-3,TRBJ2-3,TGTGCCAGCAGCTTAGACGCTAGCGGGGCCGATACGCAGTATTTT,CASSLDASGADTQYF
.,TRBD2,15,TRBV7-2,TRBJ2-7,TGTGCCAGCAGCTTCGAAAGCGGGAGGCTCAACGAGCAGTACTTC,CASSFESGRLNEQYF
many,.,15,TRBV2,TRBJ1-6,TGTGCCAGCCGCCGGACAGACAACTATAATTCACCCCTCCACTTT,CASRRTDNYNSPLHF